This TCR beta chain is from a study of T cell responses to AZD1222 COVID-19 vaccine (dated by TCRdb to the early 2020s). In the study overall: A total of more than 230 trial participants underwent TCR sequencing, of whom 207 received two doses of AZD1222 and some 26 received two doses of the MenACWY control vaccine. Enrollment into the trials was organized by age into subgroups of 18-55, 56-69 and 70-plus years, and those subgroups contained approximately 150, 30 and 60 TCR-sequenced participants, respectively. Overall study results and their limits: Most participants were white British and females outnumbered males, and the authors suggested that clonal diversity may have been underestimated. Reportedly, close to half of the unique spike-specific TCRs recognized epitopes lying outside the regions that are mutated in the B.1.351 and B.1.1.7 variants. No day 14 peak-response samples were available, so repertoires were characterized only after the peak T cell response. In the small 56-69-year group, the increase in depth fell short of significance, most likely because of low power. Conclusions about previously exposed vaccinees are limited because only six or seven AZD1222 recipients were SARS-CoV-2 seropositive at baseline. A significant rise in spike-specific TCR breadth and depth was observed after two AZD1222 doses relative to day 0 and relative to MenACWY recipients. Vaccine-associated CD4 TCRs spanned the whole spike protein, with dominant responses in regions 160-218 and 743-854.

The CDR3 regions of human TCRbeta chains were analyzed by immunosequencing. In the original analysis: TCRs in the repertoires were compared against a reference library of SARS-CoV-2-specific TCRs that had been generated with the MIRA antigen-specificity platform. Breadth was defined as the fraction of unique TCRs that were SARS-CoV-2-associated. Depth was defined as the fraction of total T cells that were SARS-CoV-2-associated. Using the MIRA data, each spike-specific TCR was assigned both to the spike region to which the TCR was reactive and to a CD4 or CD8 class. Log10-transformed breadth and depth values were compared by one-way ANOVA with Sidak's multiple comparisons tests. TCRdb obtained this table from immuneACCESS and retained in-frame rearrangements with V and J assigned. These tables miss some clones; where compared with another copy, unresolved V genes account for less than half of the shortfall, and the remainder is unexplained. That table supplies the V and J calls and clone size; D and trimming were determined from the DNA. Within this sample are about 56,000 clones, with about 86% of them counted one time only. The ten biggest clones cover about 7% of the sample.

The CDR3 covers 20 residues, taking in both the cysteine and the phenylalanine. CDR3 DNA only is kept here, 60 bases in frame from base 1. The time point label for this specimen denotes: about 28 days (+/-7) after the second vaccine dose. Because spike-specific TCR depth and breadth did not differ between the two schedules, AZD1222 recipients who got a second dose at roughly 4 weeks were pooled with those who got a second dose at roughly 12 weeks. Samples from vaccinated people were obtained from the UK trials COV001 and COV002, which included a single-blind randomized controlled phase 2/3 trial of AZD1222 (ChAdOx1 nCoV-19) in healthy adults. For TCRbeta chain sequencing, PBMC samples from trial participants were taken at day 0 and at day 28 after the second dose. With respect to this clone: The antigen it binds to is not known. No clone much larger than this one lies a single base away; base qualities are absent.

The TCR comes from an adult who received the AZD1222 COVID-19 vaccine. The specimen comprised peripheral blood, sampled 28 days after the second AZD1222 dose. The chain is assembled from TRBV21-1 and TRBJ1-3. TRBV21-1 is a documented pseudogene. The CDR3 corresponds to CASSPPPGLLAHLSGNTIYF. The DNA sequence is TGTGCCAGCAGCCCCCCCCCGGGACTTCTAGCACATCTCTCTGGAAACACCATATATTTT.